The clone carrying this T cell receptor (beta chain) was detected only once. The method was immunoSEQ multiplex PCR; TCRdb's version includes in-frame clones alone and lacks a portion of them. The top ten hold about 0.068% of the sample, which has 400,000 to 600,000 clones, approximately 95% seen once. The ends lost 1 base at V and 3 bases at J; junction bases unmatched: 3. The CDR3 contains 15 residues. Germline-derived CDR1 and CDR2 are SGHAT and FQNNGV. The sample belongs to a study of shared clonotypes between healthy human individuals. Study in general: The plates for each donor numbered three CD4 naive, three CD4 memory, two CD8 naive and one CD8 memory.

The sequence was collected from a woman in her twenties or thirties in good health. The rearrangement links TRBV11-2 to TRBJ2-1, with TRBD2 matching over 7 bases. Sample: naive CD4+ T cells sorted from blood. Subset reported: CD45RA+ positively selected. The DNA for the CDR3 is TGTGCCAGCAGCTTAGGACTAGCCGGCTACAATGAGCAGTTCTTC. Its translation is CASSLGLAGYNEQFF.